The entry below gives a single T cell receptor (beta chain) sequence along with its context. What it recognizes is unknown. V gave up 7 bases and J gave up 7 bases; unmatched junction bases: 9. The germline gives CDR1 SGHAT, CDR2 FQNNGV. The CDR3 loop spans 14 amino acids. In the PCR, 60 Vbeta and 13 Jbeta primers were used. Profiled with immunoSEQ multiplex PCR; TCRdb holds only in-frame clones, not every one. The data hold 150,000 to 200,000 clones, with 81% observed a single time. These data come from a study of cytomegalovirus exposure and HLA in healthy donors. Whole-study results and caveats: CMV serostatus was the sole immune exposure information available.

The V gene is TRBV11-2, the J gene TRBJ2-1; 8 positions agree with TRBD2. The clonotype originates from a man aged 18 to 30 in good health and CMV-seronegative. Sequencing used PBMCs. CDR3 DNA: TGTGCCAGCACCAGCGGGAGTGTGGTGAATGAGCAGTTCTTC. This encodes CASTSGSVVNEQFF.